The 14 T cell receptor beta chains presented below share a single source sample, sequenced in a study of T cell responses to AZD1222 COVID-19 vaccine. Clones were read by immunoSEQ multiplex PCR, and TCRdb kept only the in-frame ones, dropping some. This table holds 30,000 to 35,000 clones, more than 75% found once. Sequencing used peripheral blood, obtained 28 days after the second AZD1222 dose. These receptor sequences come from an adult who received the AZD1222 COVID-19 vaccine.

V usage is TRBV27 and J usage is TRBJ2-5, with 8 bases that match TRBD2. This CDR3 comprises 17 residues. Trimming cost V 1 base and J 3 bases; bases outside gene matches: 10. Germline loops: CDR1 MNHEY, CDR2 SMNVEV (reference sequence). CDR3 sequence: CASSLLGIRGGKETQYF. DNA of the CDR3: TGTGCCAGCAGTTTATTGGGGATCCGGGGGGGTAAAGAGACCCAGTACTTC.

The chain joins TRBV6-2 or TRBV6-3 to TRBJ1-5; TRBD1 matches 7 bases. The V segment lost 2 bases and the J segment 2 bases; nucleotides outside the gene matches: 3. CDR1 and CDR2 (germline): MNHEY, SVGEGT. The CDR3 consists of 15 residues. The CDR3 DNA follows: TGTGCCAGCAGTTACCCGGGGACAGGCAATCAGCCCCAGCATTTT. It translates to CASSYPGTGNQPQHF.

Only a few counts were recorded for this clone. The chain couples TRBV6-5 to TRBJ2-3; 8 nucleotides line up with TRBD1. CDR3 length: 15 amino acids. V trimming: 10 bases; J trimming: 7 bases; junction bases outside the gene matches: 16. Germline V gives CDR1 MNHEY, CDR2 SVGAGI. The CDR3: CATTNRQGSLNTQYF. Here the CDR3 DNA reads TGTGCCACCACCAACCGACAGGGGAGCTTGAATACGCAGTATTTT.

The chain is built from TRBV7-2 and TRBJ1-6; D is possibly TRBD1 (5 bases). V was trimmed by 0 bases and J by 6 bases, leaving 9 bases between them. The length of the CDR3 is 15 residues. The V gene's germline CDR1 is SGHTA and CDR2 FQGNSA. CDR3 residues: CASSLAQGSNSPLHF. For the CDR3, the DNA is TGTGCCAGCAGCTTAGCGCAGGGTAGTAATTCACCCCTCCACTTT.

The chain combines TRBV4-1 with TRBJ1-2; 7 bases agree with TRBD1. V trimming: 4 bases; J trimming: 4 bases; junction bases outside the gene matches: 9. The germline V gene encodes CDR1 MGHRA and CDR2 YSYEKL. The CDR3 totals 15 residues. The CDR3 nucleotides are TGCGCCAGCAGCCTTGGCCGGGACAGTTTCTATGGCTACACCTTC. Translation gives CASSLGRDSFYGYTF.

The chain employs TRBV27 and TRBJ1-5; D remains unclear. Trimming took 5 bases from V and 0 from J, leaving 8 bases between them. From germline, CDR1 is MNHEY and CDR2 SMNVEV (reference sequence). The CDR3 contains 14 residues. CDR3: CASSPVNSNQPQHF. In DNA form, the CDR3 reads TGTGCCAGCAGTCCAGTAAATAGCAATCAGCCCCAGCATTTT.

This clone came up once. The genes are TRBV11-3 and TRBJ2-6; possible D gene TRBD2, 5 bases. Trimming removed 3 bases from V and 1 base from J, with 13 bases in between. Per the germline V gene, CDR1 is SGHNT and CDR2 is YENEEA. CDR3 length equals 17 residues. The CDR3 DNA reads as TGTGCCAGCAGCTTTCGGGGATTCGAGTCTGGGGCCAACGTCCTGACTTTC. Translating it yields CASSFRGFESGANVLTF.

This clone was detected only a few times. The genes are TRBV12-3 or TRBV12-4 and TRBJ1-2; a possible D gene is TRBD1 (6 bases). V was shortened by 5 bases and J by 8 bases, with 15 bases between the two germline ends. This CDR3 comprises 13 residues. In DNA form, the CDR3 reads TGTGCCAGCAGTCTACAGGGTTCCAACGGCTACACCTTC. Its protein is CASSLQGSNGYTF.

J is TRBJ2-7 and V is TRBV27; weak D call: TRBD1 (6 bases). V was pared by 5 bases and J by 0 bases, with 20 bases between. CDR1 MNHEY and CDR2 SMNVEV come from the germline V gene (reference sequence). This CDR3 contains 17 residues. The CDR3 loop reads CASSPSLFRTASYEQYF. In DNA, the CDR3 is TGTGCCAGCAGTCCCAGTTTGTTTAGGACAGCCTCCTACGAGCAGTACTTC.

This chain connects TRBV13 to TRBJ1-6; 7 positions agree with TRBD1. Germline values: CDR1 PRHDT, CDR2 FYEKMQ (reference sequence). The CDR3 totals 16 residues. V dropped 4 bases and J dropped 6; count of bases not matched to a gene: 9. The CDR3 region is CASSSGTANLNSPLHF. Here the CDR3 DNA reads TGTGCCAGCAGCTCCGGGACAGCTAATCTTAATTCACCCCTCCACTTT. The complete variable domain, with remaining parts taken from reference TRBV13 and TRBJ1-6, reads AAGVIQSPRHLIKEKRETATLKCYPIPRHDTVYWYQQGPGQDPQFLISFYEKMQSDKGSIPDRFSAQQFSDYHSELNMSSLELGDSALYFCASSSGTANLNSPLHFGNGTRLTVT.

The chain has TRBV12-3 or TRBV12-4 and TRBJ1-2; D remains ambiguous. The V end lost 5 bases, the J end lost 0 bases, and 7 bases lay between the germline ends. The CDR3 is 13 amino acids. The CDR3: CASSRESNYGYTF. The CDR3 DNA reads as TGTGCCAGCAGTAGGGAGTCTAACTATGGCTACACCTTC.

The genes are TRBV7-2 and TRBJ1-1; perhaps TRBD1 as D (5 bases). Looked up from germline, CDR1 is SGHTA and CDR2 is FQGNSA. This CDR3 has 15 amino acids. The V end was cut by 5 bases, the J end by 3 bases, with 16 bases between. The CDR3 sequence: CASSDDGGGDTEAFF. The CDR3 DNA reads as TGTGCCAGCAGCGACGACGGGGGAGGGGACACTGAAGCTTTCTTT.

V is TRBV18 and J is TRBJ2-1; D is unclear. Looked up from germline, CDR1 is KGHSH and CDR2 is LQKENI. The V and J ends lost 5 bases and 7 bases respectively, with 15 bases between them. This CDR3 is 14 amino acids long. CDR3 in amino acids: CASSGWGRLNEQFF. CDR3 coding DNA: TGTGCCAGCTCAGGTTGGGGTCGGCTGAATGAGCAGTTCTTC.

CDR3 residues: CASSVPGGRTEAFF. DNA for the CDR3: TGCGCCAGCAGCGTTCCAGGGGGAAGAACTGAAGCTTTCTTT. The gene calls are TRBV5-1 and TRBJ1-1; TRBD1 matches at 7 bases. V lost 4 bases, J lost 5 bases, and 8 bases stayed unmatched. The CDR3 sequence is 14 residues long. Germline CDR1 is SGHRS and CDR2 is YFSETQ.